The source of this T cell receptor (beta chain) is a study of shared clonotypes between healthy human individuals. Sequencing used immunoSEQ multiplex PCR; TCRdb keeps in-frame clones, though not all of them. The data hold more than 150,000 clones, with 60% to 75% observed a single time. Study results and caveats: The authors sampled blood alone, and tissue repertoires likely differ. Clonotype sharing levels among donors were expected to vary with sequencing depth.

Worth noting for this clone: Its antigen is still unknown.

V was cut by 5 bases and J by 11 bases, with 9 bases left in between. This CDR3 is 11 amino acids long. The germline gives CDR1 MNHEY, CDR2 SVGAGI. The source material was memory CD4+ T cells sorted from blood. Subset described: CD45RA-negative fraction. The TCR comes from a young man in good health. The V and J genes are TRBV6-5 and TRBJ2-2; no clear D gene. The CDR3 region has the DNA TGTGCCAGCAGTCCCCTCCGTGAGCTGTTTTTT. Its translation is CASSPLRELFF.